The present TCR beta chain was sequenced within a study of OX40 agonist ivuxolimab in advanced cancers. The wider study: At doses from 0.01 to 10 mg/kg, patients were given intravenous ivuxolimab every 2 weeks. Prior anti-PD-1, anti-PD-L1 or anti-CTLA-4 therapy was allowed; about 39% had some.

The method was immunoSEQ multiplex PCR; TCRdb's version includes in-frame clones alone and lacks a portion of them. The repertoire holds over 35,000 clones, with under 90% as singletons. V was cut by 4 bases and J by 0 bases, with 10 bases left in between. The CDR3 contains 14 residues. Germline values: CDR1 MNHEY, CDR2 SMNVEV (reference sequence). This TCR derives from an adult with an advanced solid tumor such as melanoma, head and neck, liver or kidney cancer. The rearrangement uses TRBV27 and TRBJ2-7; a possible D gene is TRBD2 (6 bases). The sample was CD4+ or CD8+ T cells sorted from blood, taken in a trial of the OX40 agonist ivuxolimab. CDR3 sequence: CASSYLRDSYEQYF. CDR3 in DNA: TGTGCCAGCAGTTATTTGCGGGACTCCTACGAGCAGTACTTC.